These T cell receptor beta chains were read from a single sample in a study of blood T cell repertoires in COVID-19. Sequenced by immunoSEQ multiplex PCR; TCRdb stores in-frame clones only, minus some. The sample consists of more than 300,000 clones, 87% of them appearing once. Sequenced input: peripheral blood. The receptors come from a woman between 25 and 40 years old with COVID-19, enrolled during active disease. CDR3s include the opening cysteine and the closing phenylalanine or tryptophan. A D gene is named only where the DNA matches it firmly. Clone size is given for some rows only: seen once, a few or many times, or a class if the clone is expanded.

cdr3_length	d_call	clone_size	j_call	v_call	cdr3_aa	cdr3_nt
16	TRBD2	.	TRBJ2-5	TRBV18	CASSPQPGGWAETQYF	TGTGCCAGCTCACCTCAGCCGGGAGGGTGGGCAGAGACCCAGTACTTC
15	TRBD2	.	TRBJ2-1	TRBV9	CASSTGLAPYNEQFF	TGTGCCAGCAGCACAGGACTAGCCCCCTACAATGAGCAGTTCTTC
15	.	once	TRBJ1-4	TRBV27	CASSLSMATNEKLFF	TGTGCCAGCAGCCTAAGCATGGCAACTAATGAAAAACTGTTTTTT
16	TRBD1	.	TRBJ1-1	TRBV27	CASSDILADRDTEAFF	TGTGCCAGCAGTGATATCCTCGCGGACAGGGACACTGAAGCTTTCTTT
15	TRBD2	.	TRBJ2-7	TRBV5-4	CASSLGLAGVYEQYF	TGTGCCAGCAGCTTAGGACTAGCGGGAGTCTACGAGCAGTACTTC
14	TRBD1	.	TRBJ2-3	TRBV6-5	CASSSDRRTDTQYF	TGTGCCAGCAGTTCGGACAGGCGCACAGATACGCAGTATTTT
15	.	.	TRBJ1-3	TRBV9	CASSVVGQGGNTIYF	TGTGCCAGCAGCGTAGTGGGCCAGGGAGGAAACACCATATATTTT
14	TRBD1	.	TRBJ1-2	TRBV30	CAWRTLDREYGYTF	TGTGCCTGGAGGACCCTCGACAGGGAGTATGGCTACACCTTC
16	.	.	TRBJ2-7	TRBV6-5	CASSYGVRGQTYEQYF	TGTGCCAGCAGTTACGGTGTCCGAGGCCAAACCTACGAGCAGTACTTC
11	.	.	TRBJ2-2	TRBV20-1	CSARGPGELFF	TGCAGTGCTAGAGGGCCCGGGGAGCTGTTTTTT
16	TRBD1	.	TRBJ2-2	TRBV29-1	CSVEGTGLFNTGELFF	TGCAGCGTTGAGGGGACAGGGCTCTTCAACACCGGGGAGCTGTTTTTT
13	TRBD1	.	TRBJ2-1	TRBV5-1	CASSTFGQAEQFF	TGCGCCAGCAGCACCTTTGGACAGGCCGAGCAGTTCTTC
14	TRBD2	.	TRBJ2-7	TRBV10-3	CATRTSGAHYEQYF	TGTGCCACCCGGACTAGCGGAGCCCACTACGAGCAGTACTTC
15	TRBD2	.	TRBJ2-2	TRBV19	CASSLGLANPGELFF	TGTGCCAGTAGCTTGGGACTAGCTAACCCCGGGGAGCTGTTTTTT
15	.	.	TRBJ1-1	TRBV4-3	CASSQDTGWDTEAFF	TGCGCCAGCAGCCAAGACACGGGTTGGGACACTGAAGCTTTCTTT
17	TRBD2	.	TRBJ2-3	TRBV7-2	CASSLVGLAGVTDTQYF	TGTGCCAGCAGCTTAGTAGGCCTAGCGGGAGTCACAGATACGCAGTATTTT
14	.	.	TRBJ1-2	TRBV27	CASSFSFPTYGYTF	TGTGCCAGCAGTTTTTCCTTCCCTACCTATGGCTACACCTTC